Detailed here is one T cell receptor beta chain. Its antigen is still unknown. Clones were read by immunoSEQ multiplex PCR, and TCRdb kept only the in-frame ones, dropping some. The sample contains roughly 97,000 clones, approximately 88% of which appear only once. The sample belongs to a study of PD-1 blockade in classical Hodgkin lymphoma. All patients experienced relapse after autologous stem cell transplantation, and brentuximab vedotin exposure was variable. CDR3 size: 13 residues. Germline V gene data show CDR1 as SGHAT and CDR2 as FQNNGV. V lost 5 bases and J lost 5, with 12 bases in between. Study-wide results and limits: The CD4+ diversity rise by C4D1 was clearest in complete responders.

Here the sequenced sample was peripheral blood mononuclear cells (PBMCs), taken at baseline. V usage is TRBV11-2 and J usage is TRBJ2-5, with D possibly TRBD2 on 5 matching bases. This TCR was recovered from a human donor with classical Hodgkin lymphoma. CDR3 region: CASSRSERETQYF. The CDR3 DNA reads as TGTGCCAGCAGCCGATCCGAGCGGGAGACCCAGTACTTC.